This T cell receptor beta chain was sequenced in a study of blood T cell repertoires in COVID-19. Overall study context: Sample material is recorded as cDNA or gDNA derived from T cells, B-cell-depleted T cells, or PBMCs.

Original methodology: Amplification of reference gene primers provided the estimated nucleated cell counts. Only in-frame clones appear in the TCRdb table, and some are missing; sequencing was by immunoSEQ multiplex PCR. V and J calls and clone size are those listed in that table; D and trimming were worked out from the DNA. This sample has 120,000 to 150,000 clones, with around 76% found just once. The CDR3 is 13 amino acids. V shed 0 bases, J shed 13 bases, and the junction held 2 bases outside the gene matches. Per the germline V gene, CDR1 is MRHNA and CDR2 is SNTAGT. V and J are TRBV6-4 and TRBJ2-3; 12 bases map to TRBD2. Sample: peripheral blood. This TCR was recovered from a man aged 60 to 75 with acute or convalescent COVID-19. The CDR3 sequence: CASSDSTSGRKYF. The CDR3 nucleotides are TGTGCCAGCAGTGACTCGACTAGCGGGAGAAAGTATTTT.